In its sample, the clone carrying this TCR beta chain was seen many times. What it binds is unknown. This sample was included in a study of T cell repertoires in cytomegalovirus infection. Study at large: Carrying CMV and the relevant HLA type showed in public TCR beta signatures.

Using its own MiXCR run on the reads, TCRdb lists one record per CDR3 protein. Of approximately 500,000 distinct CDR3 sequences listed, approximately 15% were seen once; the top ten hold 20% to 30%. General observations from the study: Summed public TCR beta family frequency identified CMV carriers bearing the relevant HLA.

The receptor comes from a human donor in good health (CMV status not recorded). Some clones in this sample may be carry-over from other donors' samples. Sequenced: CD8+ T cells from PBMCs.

CDR3 coding DNA: TGTGCCAGCAGTCTCAGCGGGGGCCCCAGGGATGGCTACACCTTC. Its protein is CASSLSGGPRDGYTF. The chain recombines TRBV7-9 with TRBJ1-2, with D possibly TRBD1 on 6 matching bases. V lost 6 bases and J lost 6, with 20 bases in between. Germline lookup yields CDR1 SEHNR and CDR2 FQNEAQ (reference sequence). The CDR3 consists of 15 residues.